A selection of T cell receptor beta chains follows, all from one sample in a study of T cell responses to AZD1222 COVID-19 vaccine. Clones were sequenced by immunoSEQ multiplex PCR, and TCRdb holds only the in-frame ones, with some missing. In the table there are tens of thousands of clones, 86% of which are singletons. The sequencing used peripheral blood, collected on day 0 of AZD1222 vaccination. Every receptor here comes from an adult in good health. CDR3s include the opening cysteine and the closing phenylalanine or tryptophan. The D gene is left open where the match is weak. Size values are once, few and many counts, or a class for expanded clones, and some rows have none.

TRBV30,TRBD1,TRBJ2-3,NA,TGTGCCTGGAGTGTACAGGGGGGTAATACGCAGTATTTT,CAWSVQGGNTQYF
TRBV19,TRBD1,TRBJ1-2,few,TGTGCCAGTACTACCAGAGACCGGACAGGGGCGGATGGCTACACCTTC,CASTTRDRTGADGYTF
TRBV6-5,TRBD1,TRBJ1-2,NA,TGTGCCAGCAGACTAGGACAGGGCCACTATGGCTACACCTTC,CASRLGQGHYGYTF
TRBV20-1,NA,TRBJ2-1,NA,TGCAGTGCTAGTGTGGGGAGCTCCTACAATGAGCAGTTCTTC,CSASVGSSYNEQFF
TRBV29-1,NA,TRBJ1-5,few,TGCAGCGTTGAAACAGGGCCTTATCAGCCCCAGCATTTT,CSVETGPYQPQHF
TRBV19,TRBD1,TRBJ1-1,NA,TGTGCCAGTACTTTGGGGACAGGGGCGCTTGAAGCTTTCTTT,CASTLGTGALEAFF
TRBV24-1,NA,TRBJ2-1,NA,TGTGCCACCAGTGGTACAGCTTACAATGAGCAGTTCTTC,CATSGTAYNEQFF
TRBV9,NA,TRBJ1-1,NA,TGTGCCAGCAGCGTAGCTGTAGGGCGTGGGACTGAAGCTTTCTTT,CASSVAVGRGTEAFF
TRBV29-1,NA,TRBJ2-3,NA,TGCAGCGTGCCTACTAGTTATTTCACAGATACGCAGTATTTT,CSVPTSYFTDTQYF
TRBV27,NA,TRBJ1-6,NA,TGTGCCAGCAGTATAACAGGGCGCTCCTATAATTCACCCCTCCACTTT,CASSITGRSYNSPLHF
TRBV6-2/TRBV6-3,TRBD2,TRBJ2-3,NA,TGTGCCAGCAGTTCTCTCCCTCCACTAGCGGGAGGCACCACTAGCACAGATACGCAGTATTTT,CASSSLPPLAGGTTSTDTQYF
TRBV10-3,TRBD1,TRBJ1-5,NA,TGTGCCAGCGCCCACGCGGGACAGGGGGGCAATCAGCCCCAGCATTTT,CASAHAGQGGNQPQHF
TRBV4-3,TRBD1,TRBJ2-3,NA,TGCGCCAGCAGCCAAGGAGGACAGGGACGCACAGATACGCAGTATTTT,CASSQGGQGRTDTQYF
TRBV18,NA,TRBJ1-2,NA,TGTGCCAGCTCTCCGGACCCGGATGGCTACACCTTC,CASSPDPDGYTF
TRBV6-5,TRBD1,TRBJ2-7,NA,TGTGCCAGCAGTTACCGGGACAGAGGATCCTACGAGCAGTACTTC,CASSYRDRGSYEQYF
TRBV19,TRBD1,TRBJ2-7,NA,TGTGCCAGTAGTATTCAGGGGGCTGGAAACGAGCAGTACTTC,CASSIQGAGNEQYF
TRBV2,TRBD1,TRBJ2-7,NA,TGTGCCAGCAGTACACAGGGGGGATATGAGCAGTACTTC,CASSTQGGYEQYF
TRBV28,NA,TRBJ2-5,NA,TGTGCCAGCACTTCCCCTGGCCAAGAGACCCAGTACTTC,CASTSPGQETQYF
TRBV19,NA,TRBJ2-7,NA,TGTGCCAGTACCCCGGCGCGCGGCTCCTACGAGCAGTACTTC,CASTPARGSYEQYF
TRBV7-2,NA,TRBJ1-4,NA,TGTGCCAGCAGCCCACCGTCCGTTGAAAAACTGTTTTTT,CASSPPSVEKLFF
TRBV5-3,NA,TRBJ1-1,NA,TGTGCCAGAAGCTTAAAGGTGAACACTGAAGCTTTCTTT,CARSLKVNTEAFF
TRBV7-2,NA,TRBJ1-5,NA,TGTGCCAGCAGCTTAGTCGCAGCCACCGGGGTGCAGCCCCAGCATTTT,CASSLVAATGVQPQHF